This T cell receptor (beta chain) is drawn from a study of a mutant IDH1 vaccine in newly diagnosed glioma. Study at large: During weeks 1, 3, 5, 7, 11, 15, 19 and 23, patients received eight vaccinations. It was radiotherapy, temozolomide, or both that patients received previously, with most receiving both.

Trimming shortened V by 0 bases and J by 4 bases, and 12 bases separated the two germline ends. The CDR3 has 15 amino acids. Germline assignment: CDR1 SGDLS and CDR2 YYNGEE. This table comes from immunoSEQ multiplex PCR, and its TCRdb copy is limited to in-frame clones, with some not included. The data show 30,000 to 40,000 clones, 65% to 85% seen once. Described time point: week 11, during vaccination. Mutant IDH1 20-mer peptide, at 300 ug, made up each vaccine dose, with topical imiquimod. Donors had new IDH1-mutant astrocytomas of WHO grade 3 or 4 (ATRX-lost). In the case of this clone: What it recognizes is unknown.

The clonotype comes from a man in his forties with glioma. The chain employs TRBV9 and TRBJ2-3, with D possibly TRBD2 on 6 matching bases. The sample in question was PBMCs, obtained from a glioma patient whose treatment included an IDH1 peptide vaccine. The CDR3 DNA is TGTGCCAGCAGCGTAGAAGGCGGGAAGTCAGATACGCAGTATTTT. Translated: CASSVEGGKSDTQYF.